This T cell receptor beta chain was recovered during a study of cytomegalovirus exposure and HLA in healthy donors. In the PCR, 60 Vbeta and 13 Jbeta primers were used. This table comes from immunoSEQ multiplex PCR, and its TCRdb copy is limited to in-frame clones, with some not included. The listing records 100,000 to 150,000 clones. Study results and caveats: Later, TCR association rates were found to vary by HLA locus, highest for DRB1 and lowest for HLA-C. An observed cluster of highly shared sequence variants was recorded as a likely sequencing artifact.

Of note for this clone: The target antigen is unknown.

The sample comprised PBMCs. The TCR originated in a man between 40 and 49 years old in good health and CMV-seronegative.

This chain's CDR3 is CASAGQGVTGELFF. CDR3 in DNA: TGTGCCAGCGCGGGACAGGGTGTCACCGGGGAGCTGTTTTTT. This chain joins TRBV6-5 and TRBJ2-2; the match to TRBD1 covers 9 bases. V gave up 8 bases and J gave up 4 bases; unmatched junction bases: 5. This CDR3 spans 14 amino acids. Germline V gene sequence: CDR1 MNHEY, CDR2 SVGAGI.